The 9 T cell receptor beta chains in this list originate from one sample, sequenced in a study of blood T cells in healthy people across ages. Alongside a J-beta primer mix, a sample-barcoded 5' primer served in a second PCR lasting about 7 to 12 cycles. Using its own MiXCR run on the 5' RACE reads, TCRdb lists one record per CDR3 protein. The data show 700,000 to 850,000 distinct CDR3 sequences, roughly 53% seen once. The sample taken for sequencing was blood. Source of these receptors: a man older than 75 in good health.

V is TRBV7-9 and J is TRBJ1-1; possibly TRBD1 for D (6 bases). The V end was cut by 5 bases, the J end by 3 bases, with 10 bases between. Per germline, CDR1 SEHNR and CDR2 FQNEAQ (reference sequence). The length of the CDR3 is 13 residues. The CDR3 spells CASSRQEDTEAFF. The CDR3 coding sequence is TGTGCCAGCAGCAGACAGGAAGACACTGAAGCTTTCTTT.

The chain links TRBV27 to TRBJ2-7; tentatively, D is TRBD1 or TRBD2 (6 bases each). CDR3 length: 13 residues. V dropped 6 bases and J dropped 3 bases, with 12 bases sitting between them. Germline V gene lookup returns CDR1 MNHEY and CDR2 SMNVEV (reference sequence). The CDR3 region is CASSRGQYYEQYF. For the CDR3, the DNA is TGTGCCAGCAGCCGGGGGCAATACTACGAGCAGTACTTC.

This clonotype has a single count. This chain links TRBV7-2 with TRBJ1-4, with 8 bases fitting TRBD1. Germline values: CDR1 SGHTA, CDR2 FQGNSA. The CDR3 has 15 residues. Trimming at V came to 4 bases and at J to 8 bases, leaving 9 bases not matched to a gene. For the CDR3, the DNA is TGTGCCAGCAGCTCACACGGACAGGGAGGGGAAAAACTGTTTTTT. Protein product: CASSSHGQGGEKLFF.

This sequence joins TRBV20-1 and TRBJ2-1, with D tentatively TRBD2 (7 bases). This CDR3 has 15 amino acids. Trimming cost V 5 bases and J 4 bases, with 18 bases left between them. Per the germline V gene, CDR1 is DFQATT and CDR2 is SNEGSKA (reference sequence). The chain's CDR3 is CSARGGREFYNEQFF. CDR3 DNA: TGCAGTGCTCGAGGGGGGCGGGAGTTTTACAATGAGCAGTTCTTC.

The chain is built from TRBV7-8 and TRBJ2-4, with 7 bases lining up with TRBD1. The CDR3 totals 15 residues. Trimming removed 2 bases from V and 14 bases from J; junction bases left unmatched: 15. CDR1 SGHVS and CDR2 FQNEAQ come from the germline V gene. The CDR3, as DNA: TGTGCCAGCAGCTTAAGTCTGTCCTCAGGGGGTCAGGAGTACTTC. Residues: CASSLSLSSGGQEYF.

The table lists this clonotype with a few counts. The V and J genes are TRBV12-5 and TRBJ1-5, with D possibly being TRBD1 (5 bases). Trimming stripped 7 bases from V and 1 base from J, with 14 bases between. The CDR3 covers 15 residues. The V gene's germline CDR1 is LGHNT and CDR2 FRNRAP. The CDR3 spells CASALSRDSNQPQHF. CDR3 DNA: TGTGCTAGTGCCCTATCCCGGGACAGCAATCAGCCCCAGCATTTT.

V and J are TRBV18 and TRBJ2-6; D might be TRBD2 (5 bases). The CDR3 loop spans 17 amino acids. Germline lookup yields CDR1 KGHSH and CDR2 LQKENI. Trimming left V 4 bases short and J 0 bases short, with 13 bases between. CDR3 DNA sequence: TGTGCCAGCTCACAGGCGTCAACTAGCTCTGGGGCCAACGTCCTGACTTTC. As protein: CASSQASTSSGANVLTF.

The J gene is TRBJ2-3, the V gene TRBV7-6; TRBD2 matches 7 bases. Germline CDR1 and CDR2: SGHVS and FNYEAQ. CDR3 size: 16 residues. J was trimmed by 4 bases and V by 1 base; bases with no gene match: 8. The CDR3 protein is CASSLGSSGSSDTQYF. The CDR3 bases are TGTGCCAGCAGCTTAGGCTCTAGCGGAAGTTCAGATACGCAGTATTTT.

In its sample, this clonotype was seen many times. This chain links TRBV6-5 with TRBJ2-7; D is perhaps TRBD1 (6 bases). Trimming removed 0 bases at V and 2 bases at J, with 11 bases between. The CDR3 sequence is 15 residues long. Germline CDR1 reads MNHEY; CDR2 reads SVGAGI. The CDR3 coding sequence is TGTGCCAGCAGTTACTCGAATCAGGGGACCTACGAGCAGTACTTC. Protein sequence: CASSYSNQGTYEQYF.